The sequence of this T cell receptor (beta chain) was determined in a study of blood T cell repertoires in COVID-19. Overall study context: The United States, Italy and Spain were the sources of the acute and convalescent COVID-19 samples. T cells, B-cell-depleted T cells, or PBMCs provided the cDNA or gDNA that served as material.

Original processing methods: For nucleated cells, counts were estimated from reference gene primer amplification. This table comes from immunoSEQ multiplex PCR, and its TCRdb copy is limited to in-frame clones, with some not included. The DNA was the basis for D and trimming; V, J and clone size are from that table. Altogether tens of thousands of clones are present, 70% to 75% being singletons, with the ten largest covering less than 20%. V was pared by 4 bases and J by 2 bases, with 9 bases between. This CDR3 has 13 amino acids. The germline CDR1 and CDR2 sequences are MDHEN and SYDVKM. The receptor was derived from a woman aged 45-60 years with active or convalescent COVID-19. The specimen was peripheral blood. The J gene is TRBJ2-7, the V gene TRBV28, with D possibly matching TRBD1 (6 bases). CDR3 loop: CASSSGVTYEQYF. In nucleotides, the CDR3 is TGTGCCAGCAGTTCAGGGGTTACCTACGAGCAGTACTTC.